These 29 T cell receptor beta chains came from one sample sequenced in a study of T cell responses to AZD1222 COVID-19 vaccine. Assay: immunoSEQ multiplex PCR; the TCRdb copy retains only in-frame clones and omits some. The top ten hold more than 4% of the sample, which has tens of thousands of clones, roughly nine tenths seen once. The specimen comprised peripheral blood, sampled on day 0 of AZD1222 vaccination. Receptors were obtained from an adult in good health.

The sample holds a few counts of this clone. The same CDR3 arises from other DNA sequences in this sample as well. V and J are TRBV20-1 and TRBJ2-5; D may match TRBD1 or TRBD2 (5 bases each). The CDR3 consists of 11 residues. The V gene's germline CDR1 is DFQATT and CDR2 SNEGSKA (reference sequence). The V end lost 5 bases, the J end lost 5 bases, and 9 bases lay between the germline ends. The CDR3 DNA is TGCAGTGCTTGGGACGTCGAGACCCAGTACTTC. Translating gives CSAWDVETQYF.

The chain links TRBV5-5 to TRBJ2-3; TRBD2 matches 7 bases. The CDR3 length is 17 residues. J gave up 4 bases and V 0 bases, and 11 bases lay outside the gene matches. The germline V gene encodes CDR1 SGHKS and CDR2 YYEKEE (reference sequence). The CDR3 DNA reads as TGTGCCAGCAGCTTGGCGGACGGGCGGGAGTTAGCAGATACGCAGTATTTT. It translates to CASSLADGRELADTQYF.

This rearrangement joins TRBV6-6 to TRBJ1-2; 10 bases agree with TRBD1. The CDR3 extends over 16 amino acids. Looked up from germline, CDR1 is MNHNY and CDR2 is SVGAGI (reference sequence). V trimming: 6 bases; J trimming: 4 bases; junction bases outside the gene matches: 11. CDR3 in DNA: TGTGCCAGCAGGCATGGACAGGGGGAGACTAGCTATGGCTACACCTTC. Its protein is CASRHGQGETSYGYTF.

This clone was observed once. The CDR3 region has the DNA TGTGCCAGCAGCTTACAGGGGTCGACTGAAAAACTGTTTTTT. Translation gives CASSLQGSTEKLFF. The gene calls are TRBV7-2 and TRBJ1-4; a weak D match, TRBD1 (6 bases). Germline V CDR1 and CDR2: SGHTA, FQGNSA. This CDR3 contains 14 residues. Trimming took 2 bases from V and 7 from J, leaving 11 bases between them.

This clone was recorded only once. The chain carries TRBV4-1 and TRBJ1-1; maybe TRBD1 (5 bases). Germline-derived CDR1 and CDR2 are MGHRA and YSYEKL. Trimming pared 1 base from V and 0 bases from J, leaving 9 bases between. The CDR3 covers 15 residues. The CDR3 loop is CASSQAGHLNTEAFF. The CDR3 DNA sequence: TGCGCCAGCAGCCAAGCCGGACACTTGAACACTGAAGCTTTCTTT.

The rearrangement links TRBV5-1 to TRBJ1-4; D gene ambiguous. The CDR3 covers 15 residues. Trimming cost V 3 bases and J 6 bases, with 15 bases left between them. In germline, CDR1 is SGHRS, CDR2 YFSETQ. CDR3 loop: CASSSESISDEKLFF. DNA for the CDR3: TGCGCCAGCAGCTCGGAGTCAATATCGGATGAAAAACTGTTTTTT.

The chain recombines TRBV11-1 with TRBJ1-1; TRBD1 is a possible D gene (5 bases). V gave up 6 bases and J gave up 1 base, with 9 bases separating them. The germline CDR1 and CDR2 sequences are SGHAT and FQDESV (reference sequence). The CDR3 runs 13 residues. The CDR3: CASRVTGNTEAFF. The CDR3 DNA reads as TGTGCCAGCAGGGTCACAGGGAACACTGAAGCTTTCTTT.

This chain uses TRBV11-2 with TRBJ1-2; D might be TRBD1 (5 bases). This CDR3 has 12 amino acids. Germline values: CDR1 SGHAT, CDR2 FQNNGV. V was clipped by 3 bases and J by 6 bases, with 8 bases between them. The DNA of the CDR3 is TGTGCCAGCAGCTTTGGGGGAGATGGCTACACCTTC. Its protein is CASSFGGDGYTF.

The chain couples TRBV3-1 (or the pseudogene TRBV3-2) to TRBJ1-2; the D is unclear. The CDR3 spans 13 residues. Trimming took off 0 bases at V and 8 bases at J, with 10 bases between the two ends. Germline CDR1 LGHDT, CDR2 YNNKEL (reference sequence). CDR3 sequence reads: CASSQDRYKGYTF. In nucleotides, the CDR3 is TGTGCCAGCAGCCAAGACAGGTACAAGGGCTACACCTTC.

The chain carries TRBV5-1 and TRBJ1-5; a possible D gene is TRBD1 (5 bases). The germline V gene encodes CDR1 SGHRS and CDR2 YFSETQ. CDR3 length: 14 amino acids. Trimming cost V 0 bases and J 9 bases, with 13 bases left between them. In DNA form, the CDR3 reads TGCGCCAGCAGCTTGGAGGCGCAGGGATGGCCCCAGCATTTT. It yields the protein CASSLEAQGWPQHF.

The chain couples TRBV6-5 to TRBJ1-5; D gene unclear. The V end was cut by 10 bases, the J end by 4 bases, with 8 bases between. This CDR3 spans 11 amino acids. The germline gives CDR1 MNHEY, CDR2 SVGAGI. In DNA form, the CDR3 reads TGTGCCACCGGGTCAAATCAGCCCCAGCATTTT. As protein: CATGSNQPQHF.

This clone was picked up a small number of times. CDR3 nucleotide sequence: TGTGCCAGCAGCTTAGAGGGGGACACCAGCTCCTACAATGAGCAGTTCTTC. It is translated as CASSLEGDTSSYNEQFF. The chain recombines TRBV11-3 with TRBJ2-1, with D tentatively TRBD1 (6 bases). The V gene lost 0 bases and the J gene lost 0 bases, with 12 bases spanning the gap. The CDR3 runs 17 residues. Germline values: CDR1 SGHNT, CDR2 YENEEA.

This rearrangement joins TRBV10-3 to TRBJ1-4, with D unclear. This CDR3 contains 12 residues. V was shortened by 2 bases and J by 8 bases, with 6 bases between the two germline ends. In germline, CDR1 is ENHRY, CDR2 SYGVKD. The CDR3 sequence is CAISEPGEKLFF. DNA for the CDR3: TGTGCCATCAGTGAGCCGGGAGAAAAACTGTTTTTT.

The chain recombines TRBV6-1 with TRBJ1-2; possibly TRBD1 for D (5 bases). Germline V gene lookup returns CDR1 MNHNS and CDR2 SASEGT. This CDR3 is built from 14 residues. V was cut by 1 base and J by 3 bases, with 9 bases left in between. CDR3 nucleotide sequence: TGTGCCAGCAGTGAAGGAAGGGGTTACTATGGCTACACCTTC. Its protein is CASSEGRGYYGYTF.

The V and J genes are TRBV10-3 and TRBJ2-5; 7 nucleotides agree with TRBD2. The trim removed 2 bases at V and 5 bases at J, leaving 11 bases unmatched. Per the germline V gene, CDR1 is ENHRY and CDR2 is SYGVKD. The CDR3 extends over 16 amino acids. The CDR3 nucleotides are TGTGCCATCAGTGAGCCCCATCGAGTTAGCGGGGAGACCCAGTACTTC. This encodes CAISEPHRVSGETQYF.

The chain combines TRBV5-4 with TRBJ2-6, with TRBD2 matching over 13 bases. Trimming at V came to 3 bases and at J to 1 base, leaving 10 bases not matched to a gene. This CDR3 spans 20 amino acids. Germline CDR1 is SGHNT and CDR2 is YYREEE (reference sequence). CDR3 amino acids: CASSSRLAGGRTSGANVLTF. The CDR3 DNA reads TGTGCCAGCAGCTCGAGACTAGCGGGAGGCCGAACTTCTGGGGCCAACGTCCTGACTTTC.

The CDR3, as DNA: TGTGCCAGCAGCCAAGATGCGGAAAAACTGTTTTTT. Encoded protein: CASSQDAEKLFF. The chain recombines TRBV4-2 with TRBJ1-4; D remains unclear. CDR3 length: 12 residues. V shed 0 bases and J shed 8 bases, with 4 bases lying between them. Germline values: CDR1 LGHNA, CDR2 YNFKEQ.

The chain carries TRBV7-3 and TRBJ2-7; TRBD1 or TRBD2 may be the D gene (6 bases each). The CDR3 is 14 residues long. CDR1 SGHTA and CDR2 FQGTGA come from the germline V gene. V was pared by 5 bases and J by 2 bases, with 13 bases between. CDR3 coding DNA: TGTGCCAGCAGCCTAAGACGGGGGCCCTACGAGCAGTACTTC. Its translation: CASSLRRGPYEQYF.

The rearrangement joins TRBV4-1 to TRBJ2-7, with TRBD1 as a possible D gene (6 bases). Germline-derived CDR1 and CDR2 are MGHRA and YSYEKL. V lost 2 bases to trimming and J lost 4 bases, with 12 bases between them. The CDR3 spans 14 residues. The CDR3 DNA follows: TGCGCCAGCAGCCAAAAAGAGCAGGGGTACGAGCAGTACTTC. Encoded protein: CASSQKEQGYEQYF.

The CDR3 bases are TGCGCCAGCAGCCAAGAGGGCAGGGATCGGAATGAGCAGTTCTTC. Residues: CASSQEGRDRNEQFF. The J gene is TRBJ2-1, the V gene TRBV4-1, with D maybe TRBD1 (5 bases). Trimming removed 0 bases at V and 7 bases at J, with 13 bases between. The CDR3 consists of 15 residues. From germline, CDR1 is MGHRA and CDR2 YSYEKL.

This chain links TRBV3-1 (or the pseudogene TRBV3-2) with TRBJ2-7, with 13 bases matching TRBD2. The junction had 6 bases not matched to a gene; V was cut back by 2 bases and J by 8 bases. Germline V gene data show CDR1 as LGHDT and CDR2 as YNNKEL (reference sequence). The CDR3 has 15 residues. The CDR3, as DNA: TGTGCCAGCAGCCAATATGGACTAGCGGGAGTTCAGCAGTACTTC. Translated: CASSQYGLAGVQQYF.

The rearrangement uses TRBV6-5 and TRBJ2-3; D not certain. Between the trimmed V and J ends, which lost 2 bases and 1 base, there was a span of 4 bases. The germline CDR1 and CDR2 sequences are MNHEY and SVGAGI. The CDR3 is 13 amino acids. The CDR3 loop reads CASSYPGTDTQYF. The DNA for the CDR3 is TGTGCCAGCAGTTACCCTGGCACAGATACGCAGTATTTT.

This clone has only a few counts. The chain uses TRBV11-2 and TRBJ1-1; D remains ambiguous. The CDR3 consists of 16 residues. The V and J ends lost 0 bases and 5 bases respectively, with 16 bases between them. Germline values: CDR1 SGHAT, CDR2 FQNNGV. DNA for the CDR3: TGTGCCAGCAGCTTAGAGTTCGGTGTGAAGAGGACTGAAGCTTTCTTT. Protein product: CASSLEFGVKRTEAFF.

The sample holds one count of this clone. This rearrangement joins TRBV4-3 to TRBJ1-2; D is perhaps TRBD1 (5 bases). CDR1 is LGHNA and CDR2 is YSLEER in the germline V gene. The CDR3 covers 16 residues. V dropped 0 bases and J dropped 4 bases, with 15 bases sitting between them. The CDR3 nucleotides read TGCGCCAGCAGCCAAGATGTGGGGGAAAGGGGCTATGGCTACACCTTC. It translates to CASSQDVGERGYGYTF.

The J gene is TRBJ1-2, the V gene TRBV5-1; 12 positions match TRBD1. Germline values: CDR1 SGHRS, CDR2 YFSETQ. This CDR3 has 14 amino acids. The trim removed 5 bases at V and 8 bases at J, leaving 7 bases unmatched. The CDR3 here is CASSTGTGGGGYTF. The CDR3 DNA sequence: TGCGCCAGCAGTACCGGGACAGGGGGCGGCGGCTACACCTTC.

This clone was seen once. This sequence joins TRBV3-1 (or the pseudogene TRBV3-2) and TRBJ2-1; D is unresolved. Trimming took off 2 bases at V and 3 bases at J, with 5 bases between the two ends. There are 13 residues in the CDR3. The germline gives CDR1 LGHDT, CDR2 YNNKEL (reference sequence). Written as DNA, the CDR3 is TGTGCCAGCAGCCAACTAAGCTACAATGAGCAGTTCTTC. Protein product: CASSQLSYNEQFF.

The chain uses TRBV11-3 and TRBJ1-3; unclear D gene. The V end lost 2 bases, the J end lost 4 bases, and 6 bases lay between the germline ends. Germline V gene sequence: CDR1 SGHNT, CDR2 YENEEA. The CDR3 runs to 13 residues. CDR3 bases: TGTGCCAGCAGCTTATTGGACGGAAACACCATATATTTT. As protein: CASSLLDGNTIYF.

V gene TRBV2 combines with J gene TRBJ2-7; D not certain. The CDR3 extends over 13 amino acids. V was cut by 6 bases and J by 3 bases, with 12 bases left in between. Germline V gene data show CDR1 as SNHLY and CDR2 as FYNNEI. The CDR3 sequence: CASSLPQDYEQYF. The CDR3 DNA follows: TGTGCCAGCAGCCTCCCTCAGGACTACGAGCAGTACTTC.

The chain recombines TRBV7-3 with TRBJ2-5; perhaps TRBD1 as D (5 bases). CDR1 and CDR2 from the germline V gene are SGHTA and FQGTGA. The ends were cut back, 2 bases at V and 3 bases at J, with 16 bases in the middle. This CDR3 region has 16 residues. The CDR3 coding sequence is TGTGCCAGCAGCTTATCTGGGGCCAGAGTAAAAGAGACCCAGTACTTC. It yields the protein CASSLSGARVKETQYF.